This TCR beta chain is drawn from a study of PD-L1 blockade in urothelial cancer. Study-level information: Atezolizumab 1,200 mg was given intravenously every 3 weeks, starting 2014.

Synthetic TCR analog templates were added to each PCR reaction. Measured with immunoSEQ multiplex PCR; TCRdb has only the in-frame clones, and not every one. This sample yields under 55,000 clones, of which 84% are seen a single time; approximately 2.9% belongs to the top ten. This CDR3 is 12 amino acids long. CDR1 and CDR2 (germline): MNHEY, SVGAGI. Trimming removed 5 bases from V and 5 bases from J; junction bases left unmatched: 1. The sample's time point: pretreatment peripheral blood. The receptor was isolated from a man between 65 and 79 years old with urothelial cancer. The starting material was PBMCs, obtained around atezolizumab (anti-PD-L1) treatment. The V call is TRBV6-5, the J call TRBJ1-1; 8 bases are shared with TRBD1. CDR3 sequence (DNA): TGTGCCAGCAGTGACAGGGGAACTGAAGCTTTCTTT. This translates into CASSDRGTEAFF.